Following are 13 T cell receptor beta chains from one sample sequenced in a study of shared clonotypes between healthy human individuals. TCRdb's table, derived via immunoSEQ multiplex PCR, lists solely in-frame clones and lacks some. The sample shows about 820,000 clones, around 92% of them seen only once. Terminally differentiated effector memory CD45RA+ cells were excluded from the naive CD8 cells, which were CD45RO-negative and positively selected for CCR7. The sequencing sample was made of naive CD8+ T cells sorted from blood. The receptors were gathered from a man aged 25-45 years in good health.

The chain recombines TRBV11-2 with TRBJ1-2; 8 bases are a match to TRBD1. V lost 2 bases and J lost 8; bases outside the gene matches: 4. The CDR3 extends over 13 amino acids. Per germline, CDR1 SGHAT and CDR2 FQNNGV. In nucleotides, the CDR3 is TGTGCCAGCAGCTTATGGACAGGGCGAGGCTACACCTTC. It codes for CASSLWTGRGYTF.

This chain connects TRBV13 to TRBJ2-1; the match to TRBD2 covers 7 bases. CDR1 is PRHDT, CDR2 FYEKMQ, per germline (reference sequence). V shed 5 bases and J 8 bases; nucleotides not matched to a gene: 15. This CDR3 has 16 residues. The CDR3 loop reads CASSDPGGSELDEQFF. The DNA for the CDR3 is TGTGCCAGCAGCGACCCAGGCGGGAGCGAGTTGGATGAGCAGTTCTTC.

CDR3 protein: CASLGGPFQLDEKLFF. The CDR3, as DNA: TGTGCCAGTCTCGGGGGCCCCTTCCAACTGGATGAAAAACTGTTTTTT. V and J are TRBV19 and TRBJ1-4; a weak D match, TRBD1 (6 bases). The CDR3 consists of 16 residues. Looked up from germline, CDR1 is LNHDA and CDR2 is SQIVND (reference sequence). Trimming left V 8 bases short and J 6 bases short, with 22 bases between.

This chain links TRBV27 with TRBJ1-2; 7 bases fit TRBD1. Unmatched junction bases numbered 4, after V lost 4 bases and J lost 8 bases. The CDR3 has 12 amino acids. The germline V gene has CDR1 MNHEY and CDR2 SMNVEV (reference sequence). The CDR3 DNA reads as TGTGCCAGCAGTTGGGGGACAGTGGGCTACACCTTC. This codes for CASSWGTVGYTF.

The genes are TRBV7-8 and TRBJ2-1, with TRBD2 matching 11 bases. This CDR3 contains 16 residues. V trimming: 0 bases; J trimming: 8 bases; junction bases outside the gene matches: 6. Germline assignment: CDR1 SGHVS and CDR2 FQNEAQ. The CDR3 sequence: CASSLARSGRADEQFF. The DNA of the CDR3 is TGTGCCAGCAGCTTAGCTCGTAGCGGGAGGGCCGATGAGCAGTTCTTC.

The rearrangement links TRBV29-1 to TRBJ2-6; D ambiguous. V was cut by 3 bases and J by 0 bases, with 15 bases left in between. This CDR3 spans 17 amino acids. Germline-derived CDR1 and CDR2 are SQVTM and ANQGSEA. In nucleotides, the CDR3 is TGCAGCGTTGAGATTAAAAGGCGGAACTCTGGGGCCAACGTCCTGACTTTC. Amino acids: CSVEIKRRNSGANVLTF.

For the CDR3, the DNA is TGTGCCAGCAGCTTGAAGACACGGCCAAACGAGCAGTACTTC. Protein: CASSLKTRPNEQYF. This chain uses TRBV5-4 with TRBJ2-7; D unclear. The ends were cut back, 1 base at V and 5 bases at J, with 13 bases in the middle. The germline CDR1 and CDR2 sequences are SGHNT and YYREEE (reference sequence). The CDR3 runs 14 residues. The full variable domain, rest sourced from reference TRBV5-4 and TRBJ2-7, is ETGVTQSPTHLIKTRGQQVTLRCSSQSGHNTVSWYQQALGQGPQFIFQYYREEENGRGNFPPRFSGLQFPNYSSELNVNALELDDSALYLCASSLKTRPNEQYFGPGTRLTVT.

The chain uses TRBV7-9 and TRBJ1-5; tentative D call: TRBD1 (6 bases). Germline loops: CDR1 SEHNR, CDR2 FQNEAQ (reference sequence). The V end lost 1 base, the J end lost 5 bases, and 15 bases lay between the germline ends. The CDR3 contains 16 residues. CDR3 loop: CASSLGMGGPDQPQHF. CDR3 DNA sequence: TGTGCCAGCAGCTTAGGGATGGGGGGGCCGGATCAGCCCCAGCATTTT.

This chain joins TRBV7-2 and TRBJ2-2, with D possibly matching TRBD2 (5 bases). CDR1 is SGHTA, CDR2 FQGNSA, per germline. V lost 5 bases and J 6 bases, leaving 16 bases between the germline ends. The CDR3 spans 15 residues. The CDR3 reads CASSPAVIFPGELFF. The CDR3 coding sequence is TGTGCCAGCAGCCCAGCGGTTATTTTTCCCGGGGAGCTGTTTTTT.

The rearrangement uses TRBV13 and TRBJ2-2; D possibly matches TRBD1 or TRBD2 (5 bases each). From germline, CDR1 is PRHDT and CDR2 FYEKMQ (reference sequence). With 4 bases removed from V and 4 bases from J, the gap between germline ends came to 16 bases. This CDR3 spans 16 amino acids. The DNA of the CDR3 is TGTGCCAGCAGCTCCACCACCGGGACGGCCACCGGGGAGCTGTTTTTT. It is translated as CASSSTTGTATGELFF.

The chain's CDR3 is CASSLGQSHEQFF. For the CDR3, the DNA is TGTGCCAGCAGCTTAGGACAGTCCCATGAGCAGTTCTTC. The chain employs TRBV7-6 and TRBJ2-1, with a possible D match to TRBD1 (5 bases). This CDR3 is built from 13 residues. The V and J ends lost 1 base and 8 bases respectively, with 9 bases between them. Germline lookup yields CDR1 SGHVS and CDR2 FNYEAQ.

The chain links TRBV6-5 to TRBJ2-1; D uncertain. This CDR3 is built from 15 residues. Trimming pared 0 bases from V and 7 bases from J, leaving 13 bases between. The germline V gene encodes CDR1 MNHEY and CDR2 SVGAGI. CDR3 residues: CASSYSGFKGNEQFF. CDR3 sequence (DNA): TGTGCCAGCAGTTACTCGGGCTTTAAGGGTAATGAGCAGTTCTTC.

The table lists this clone with a few counts. The CDR3 reads CASSIARGNEQFF. In nucleotides, the CDR3 is TGTGCCAGTAGTATTGCGCGCGGCAATGAGCAGTTCTTC. The chain is built from TRBV19 and TRBJ2-1, with unresolved D. This CDR3 has 13 residues. V was cut by 3 bases and J by 6 bases, with 9 bases left in between. Germline V lookup: CDR1 LNHDA, CDR2 SQIVND (reference sequence).